These T cell receptor beta chains were read from a single sample in a study of T cell changes during pregnancy in multiple sclerosis. Sequencing was performed with immunoSEQ multiplex PCR; in TCRdb, only in-frame clones are kept and a portion is missing. Here the sample spans approximately 80,000 clones, about 91% being singletons. The material sequenced was PBMCs, taken in the first trimester of pregnancy. The origin of the receptors is a female donor in good health, serving as a control in a pregnancy study. Some clones in this sample may be carry-over from other donors' samples. The CDR3 runs from the conserved cysteine through the conserved F or W.

V gene: TRBV6-6; CDR3 protein: CASRRGDRGQVDGYTF
V gene: TRBV27; CDR3 protein: CASSFATWETQYF
V gene: TRBV7-5; CDR3 protein: CARSLTPAVSSYNEQFF
V gene: TRBV19; CDR3 protein: CASSLTGGGLSSTEAFF
V gene: TRBV4-2; CDR3 protein: CASSLSSGLSSTGANVLTF
V gene: TRBV19; CDR3 protein: CASGPGTGQETQYF
V gene: TRBV6-6; CDR3 protein: CAGKGGTDTQYF
V gene: TRBV19; CDR3 protein: CASKIGGTDTQYF
V gene: TRBV6-5; CDR3 protein: CASSYEGRAFF
V gene: TRBV30; CDR3 protein: CAWSRTGYEQYF
V gene: TRBV27; CDR3 protein: CASSLGLGTDTQYF
V gene: TRBV5-1; CDR3 protein: CASSSDYEKLFF
V gene: TRBV4-1; CDR3 protein: CASSQDPRATGELFF
V gene: TRBV15; CDR3 protein: CATSQRGPGEKLFF
V gene: TRBV2; CDR3 protein: CASSEDRGRETQYF
V gene: TRBV7-9; CDR3 protein: CASSQGASETQYF
V gene: TRBV5-6; CDR3 protein: CASSRDPGTTPNSPLHF
V gene: TRBV29-1; CDR3 protein: CSAGTIALAAVDGYTF
V gene: TRBV7-9; CDR3 protein: CASSLGGPGGLRLQYF
V gene: TRBV14; CDR3 protein: CASSEQTGTGELFF
V gene: TRBV15; CDR3 protein: CATSRSALTSGRAAPIQYF
V gene: TRBV25-1; CDR3 protein: CASTEGSGPEKLFF
V gene: TRBV7-9; CDR3 protein: CASSHLGAGRNQPQHF
V gene: TRBV11-1; CDR3 protein: CASSDWTRSSYNEQFF
V gene: TRBV7-9; CDR3 protein: CASSMELRDRANSPLHF
V gene: TRBV7-3; CDR3 protein: CASSSDRGSYEQYF
V gene: TRBV2; CDR3 protein: CASSYDRGNQPQHF
V gene: TRBV2; CDR3 protein: CASRETPDRANTEAFF
V gene: TRBV4-1; CDR3 protein: CASSPGAGSSYNEQFF
V gene: TRBV15; CDR3 protein: CATQAGDPDTQYF
V gene: TRBV2; CDR3 protein: CASSGRLAGASYEQYF
V gene: TRBV11-3; CDR3 protein: CASSPPISDLFYEQYF
V gene: TRBV19; CDR3 protein: CASSSLGGHEQYF
V gene: TRBV4-3; CDR3 protein: CASSQDRRVPTGELFF
V gene: TRBV5-1; CDR3 protein: CASSREVAGGPGEQFF
V gene: TRBV4-1; CDR3 protein: CASSQGPSGNTIYF
V gene: TRBV27; CDR3 protein: CASSLHAGTYEQYF
V gene: TRBV28; CDR3 protein: CASSLNPGAETQYF
V gene: TRBV11-1; CDR3 protein: CASSYGTGRTYEQYF
V gene: TRBV27; CDR3 protein: CASRQTGTGYGGYTF
V gene: TRBV5-4; CDR3 protein: CASRDTRQGGAGSPLHF